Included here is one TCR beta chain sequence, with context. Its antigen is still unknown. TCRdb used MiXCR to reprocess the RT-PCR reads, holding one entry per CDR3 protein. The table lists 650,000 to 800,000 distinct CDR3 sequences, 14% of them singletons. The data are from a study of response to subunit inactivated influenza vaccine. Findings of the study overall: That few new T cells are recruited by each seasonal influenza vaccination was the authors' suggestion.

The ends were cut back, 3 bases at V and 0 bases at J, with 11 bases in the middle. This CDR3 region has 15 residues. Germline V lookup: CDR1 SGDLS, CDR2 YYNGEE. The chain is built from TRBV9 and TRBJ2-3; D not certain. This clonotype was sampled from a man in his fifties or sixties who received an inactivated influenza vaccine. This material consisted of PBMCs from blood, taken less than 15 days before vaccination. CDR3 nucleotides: TGTGCCAGCAGCGACGGAGTGTCTAGCACAGATACGCAGTATTTT. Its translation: CASSDGVSSTDTQYF.